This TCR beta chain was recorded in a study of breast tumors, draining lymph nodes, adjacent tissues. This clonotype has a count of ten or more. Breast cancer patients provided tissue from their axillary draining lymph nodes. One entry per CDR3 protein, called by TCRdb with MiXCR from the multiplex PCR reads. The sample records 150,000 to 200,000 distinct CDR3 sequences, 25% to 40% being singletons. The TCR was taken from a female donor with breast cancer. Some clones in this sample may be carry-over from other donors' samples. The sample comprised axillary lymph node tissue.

Written as DNA, the CDR3 is TGTGCCAGTACCTTTCATCCTGGAAACACCATATATTTT. Translation: CASTFHPGNTIYF. The V and J genes are TRBV19 and TRBJ1-3, with D unresolved. This CDR3 has 13 residues. The V end was cut by 7 bases, the J end by 2 bases, with 9 bases between. The germline V gene has CDR1 LNHDA and CDR2 SQIVND (reference sequence).